The 26 T cell receptor beta chains in this list originate from one sample, sequenced in a study of shared clonotypes between healthy human individuals. TCRdb's copy holds only in-frame clones and misses some; the assay was immunoSEQ multiplex PCR. The data contain some 1,600,000 clones, roughly 98% of them singletons. The sequenced material came from naive CD4+ T cells sorted from blood. Subset noted: CD45RA+ positively selected. The receptors shown here come from a man aged 30 to 45 in good health.

J is TRBJ2-3 and V is TRBV7-3, with a weak D call TRBD2 (5 bases). V dropped 5 bases and J dropped 0 bases, with 21 bases sitting between them. The CDR3 spans 18 residues. Per germline, CDR1 SGHTA and CDR2 FQGTGA. CDR3 DNA sequence: TGTGCCAGCAGCCGAAACCCCCCGGGGTGGCAAAGCACAGATACGCAGTATTTT. Translated: CASSRNPPGWQSTDTQYF.

The CDR3 region is CASSVGAGEVGQYF. Here the CDR3 DNA reads TGTGCCAGCAGCGTAGGGGCGGGAGAAGTGGGGCAGTACTTC. The chain uses TRBV9 and TRBJ2-7; 7 bases are a match to TRBD2. J lost 9 bases, V lost 0 bases, and 9 bases had no gene match. The germline V gene has CDR1 SGDLS and CDR2 YYNGEE. The CDR3 consists of 14 residues.

This sequence joins TRBV29-1 and TRBJ2-5, with TRBD2 as a possible D gene (5 bases). Germline loops: CDR1 SQVTM, CDR2 ANQGSEA. The V end was cut by 7 bases, the J end by 1 base, with 13 bases between. This CDR3 has 13 residues. The CDR3 DNA sequence: TGCAGCGCCAAGAGGGCAGGCCAAGAGACCCAGTACTTC. Translating gives CSAKRAGQETQYF.

The genes are TRBV5-6 and TRBJ1-3; D is unresolved. Germline values: CDR1 SGHDT, CDR2 YYEEEE. The V gene lost 5 bases and the J gene lost 0 bases, with 9 bases spanning the gap. This CDR3 spans 14 amino acids. The CDR3 here is CASSRGFSGNTIYF. DNA of the CDR3: TGTGCCAGCAGTCGCGGCTTCTCTGGAAACACCATATATTTT. Full variable domain (outside the CDR3, taken from reference TRBV5-6 and TRBJ1-3): DAGVTQSPTHLIKTRGQQVTLRCSPKSGHDTVSWYQQALGQGPQFIFQYYEEEERQRGNFPDRFSGHQFPNYSSELNVNALLLGDSALYLCASSRGFSGNTIYFGEGSWLTVV.

As for this clone: The junction does not match germline at one end; this may be a read error. The V and J genes are TRBV7-7 and TRBJ2-1, with D tentatively TRBD2 (6 bases). The CDR3 runs 14 residues. CDR1 is SSHAT, CDR2 FNYEAQ, per germline (reference sequence). The CDR3 sequence is CASSLGGGGNEQFF. The CDR3 bases are TGTGCTAGCAGCTTGGGGGGAGGCGGGAATGAGCAGTTCTTC.

This sequence joins TRBV19 and TRBJ2-3; 10 bases fit TRBD1. The CDR3 has 15 amino acids. From germline, CDR1 is LNHDA and CDR2 SQIVND (reference sequence). The V segment lost 5 bases and the J segment 3 bases; nucleotides outside the gene matches: 5. The CDR3: CASSSDRGLTDTQYF. CDR3 DNA sequence: TGTGCCAGTAGTTCAGACAGGGGGCTTACAGATACGCAGTATTTT.

DNA of the CDR3: TGTGCCAGCAGCTTAGCGTGGACCGTTAGCACAGATACGCAGTATTTT. This translates into CASSLAWTVSTDTQYF. This chain uses TRBV11-2 with TRBJ2-3, with D unresolved. The V gene lost 1 base and the J gene lost 0 bases, with 11 bases spanning the gap. CDR1 SGHAT and CDR2 FQNNGV come from the germline V gene. The CDR3 has 16 residues.

J is TRBJ2-7 and V is TRBV7-7; the D gene is possibly TRBD2 (6 bases). The CDR3 spans 14 residues. CDR1 SSHAT and CDR2 FNYEAQ come from the germline V gene (reference sequence). V lost 5 bases, J lost 7 bases, and 18 bases lay in between. CDR3 bases: TGTGCCAGCAGCCCCTCCCCCCTAGCGTGGGAGCAGTACTTC. Translated: CASSPSPLAWEQYF.

The chain couples TRBV28 to TRBJ1-4; TRBD1 matches at 7 bases. This CDR3 is built from 14 residues. CDR1 MDHEN and CDR2 SYDVKM come from the germline V gene. J was trimmed by 3 bases and V by 4 bases; bases with no gene match: 2. CDR3 sequence: CASSWTGSNEKLFF. The CDR3 coding sequence is TGTGCCAGCAGTTGGACAGGATCTAATGAAAAACTGTTTTTT.

The chain employs TRBV6-5 and TRBJ2-7, with D maybe TRBD2 (7 bases). The CDR3 is 12 residues long. The germline V gene has CDR1 MNHEY and CDR2 SVGAGI. V dropped 6 bases and J dropped 6 bases, with 12 bases sitting between them. CDR3 nucleotides: TGTGCCAGCAGGGGGGGGGCCCTCGAGCAGTACTTC. As protein: CASRGGALEQYF.

On this clone: The same CDR3 can be traced to other DNA sequences in this sample. This chain uses TRBV18 with TRBJ2-1; D perhaps matches TRBD1 (6 bases). Looked up from germline, CDR1 is KGHSH and CDR2 is LQKENI. The CDR3 has 14 amino acids. V shed 2 bases and J shed 4 bases, with 9 bases lying between them. The CDR3 is CASSPGRGYNEQFF. The DNA of the CDR3 is TGTGCCAGCTCACCAGGCAGGGGATACAATGAGCAGTTCTTC.

The CDR3 DNA is TGTGCCAGCAGTTCCGCCGGGACTACCCGGGGCTACACCTTC. As protein: CASSSAGTTRGYTF. The rearrangement joins TRBV28 to TRBJ1-2; possibly TRBD1 for D (5 bases). This CDR3 is built from 14 residues. Germline V gene data show CDR1 as MDHEN and CDR2 as SYDVKM. V gave up 4 bases and J gave up 8 bases, with 17 bases separating them.

This CDR3 reads CASSRDIASEKLFF. In nucleotides, the CDR3 is TGTGCCAGCAGTAGGGACATAGCGAGTGAAAAACTGTTTTTT. The chain combines TRBV2 with TRBJ1-4; maybe TRBD1 (6 bases). There are 14 residues in the CDR3. Trimming cost V 5 bases and J 7 bases, with 14 bases left between them. Germline V lookup: CDR1 SNHLY, CDR2 FYNNEI.

The V gene is TRBV6-5, the J gene TRBJ2-3; D assignment may be TRBD1 or TRBD2 (6 bases each). Per germline, CDR1 MNHEY and CDR2 SVGAGI. The CDR3 spans 15 residues. V lost 3 bases and J 4 bases, leaving 14 bases between the germline ends. The DNA of the CDR3 is TGTGCCAGCAGTTATTCCCGGGGGCGCTCAGATACGCAGTATTTT. Protein sequence: CASSYSRGRSDTQYF.

The V call is TRBV5-1, the J call TRBJ2-3, with D possibly being TRBD2 (5 bases). In germline, CDR1 is SGHRS, CDR2 YFSETQ. With 5 bases removed from V and 0 bases from J, the gap between germline ends came to 13 bases. The CDR3 is 15 residues long. CDR3 sequence (DNA): TGCGCCAGCAGGTCGGCGAGCGGTAGCACAGATACGCAGTATTTT. This sequence encodes CASRSASGSTDTQYF. Full variable domain (outside the CDR3, taken from reference TRBV5-1 and TRBJ2-3): KAGVTQTPRYLIKTRGQQVTLSCSPISGHRSVSWYQQTPGQGLQFLFEYFSETQRNKGNFPGRFSGRQFSNSRSEMNVSTLELGDSALYLCASRSASGSTDTQYFGPGTRLTVL.

The V and J genes are TRBV19 and TRBJ1-2, with 7 positions matching TRBD1. J gave up 2 bases and V 6 bases, and 0 bases lay outside the gene matches. The CDR3 consists of 12 residues. Per germline, CDR1 LNHDA and CDR2 SQIVND (reference sequence). The CDR3 bases are TGTGCCAGTAGGGGACAGAACTATGGCTACACCTTC. This sequence encodes CASRGQNYGYTF.

The chain uses TRBV5-6 and TRBJ1-3, with 7 bases aligning to TRBD1. The CDR3 contains 16 residues. The V segment lost 8 bases and the J segment 4 bases; nucleotides outside the gene matches: 15. The germline gives CDR1 SGHDT, CDR2 YYEEEE. In nucleotides, the CDR3 is TGTGCCAGGGAGTATTCGACAGGGAAGTACGGAAACACCATATATTTT. Protein: CAREYSTGKYGNTIYF.

Notes on this clone: The sample contains more than one DNA sequence encoding this CDR3. The chain is built from TRBV7-2 and TRBJ1-5, with a possible D match to TRBD1 (5 bases). The CDR3 is made up of 13 amino acids. V dropped 0 bases and J dropped 5 bases, with 5 bases sitting between them. Looked up from germline, CDR1 is SGHTA and CDR2 is FQGNSA. Here the CDR3 reads CASSLAGDQPQHF. The CDR3 DNA reads TGTGCCAGCAGCTTAGCAGGGGATCAGCCCCAGCATTTT. Variable domain in full (rest from reference TRBV7-2 and TRBJ1-5): GAGVSQSPSNKVTEKGKDVELRCDPISGHTALYWYRQSLGQGLEFLIYFQGNSAPDKSGLPSDRFSAERTGGSVSTLTIQRTQQEDSAVYLCASSLAGDQPQHFGDGTRLSIL.

Turning to this clone: In the same sample, other DNA sequences code for this CDR3. The rearrangement uses TRBV9 and TRBJ2-7; D unclear. The V end lost 2 bases, the J end lost 0 bases, and 3 bases lay between the germline ends. Germline V CDR1 and CDR2: SGDLS, YYNGEE. The CDR3 contains 12 residues. In nucleotides, the CDR3 is TGTGCCAGCAGCGTTAACTCCTACGAGCAGTACTTC. This translates into CASSVNSYEQYF.

The chain employs TRBV18 and TRBJ2-2; possible D gene TRBD2, 6 bases. V dropped 4 bases and J dropped 5 bases, with 11 bases sitting between them. This CDR3 is built from 14 residues. Per germline, CDR1 KGHSH and CDR2 LQKENI. The DNA of the CDR3 is TGTGCCAGCTCACGGCGGGATGGTACCGGGGAGCTGTTTTTT. This gives the protein CASSRRDGTGELFF.

V is TRBV5-1 and J is TRBJ2-1; 7 nucleotides agree with TRBD1. J was trimmed by 7 bases and V by 1 base; bases with no gene match: 2. Germline V CDR1 and CDR2: SGHRS, YFSETQ. The CDR3 has 13 amino acids. CDR3 in DNA: TGCGCCAGCAGCTTGAACAGGGGAAATGAGCAGTTCTTC. Translated: CASSLNRGNEQFF.

V and J are TRBV19 and TRBJ2-7; D is perhaps TRBD2 (5 bases). The CDR3 totals 20 residues. CDR1 is LNHDA, CDR2 SQIVND, per germline (reference sequence). The ends were cut back, 2 bases at V and 5 bases at J, with 31 bases in the middle. The DNA for the CDR3 is TGTGCCAGTAGTATACGATCGTGGAGCTTTGAGGGTATCGGTCTCAACGAGCAGTACTTC. Translation: CASSIRSWSFEGIGLNEQYF. The full variable domain, its missing parts supplied by reference TRBV19 and TRBJ2-7, is DGGITQSPKYLFRKEGQNVTLSCEQNLNHDAMYWYRQDPGQGLRLIYYSQIVNDFQKGDIAEGYSVSREKKESFPLTVTSAQKNPTAFYLCASSIRSWSFEGIGLNEQYFGPGTRLTVT.

As concerns this clone: Other DNA sequences within the sample encode an identical CDR3. The V call is TRBV5-1, the J call TRBJ2-3; no clear D gene. The CDR3 sequence is 12 residues long. The germline V and J ends were trimmed by 1 base and 3 bases, with 3 bases remaining between them. In germline, CDR1 is SGHRS, CDR2 YFSETQ. For the CDR3, the DNA is TGCGCCAGCAGCTTGAGGACAGATACGCAGTATTTT. This translates into CASSLRTDTQYF.

CDR3 in DNA: TGCGCCAGCAGCCAAGATCACCGGTCGCTGTTTTTT. This encodes CASSQDHRSLFF. The chain uses TRBV4-3 and TRBJ1-4; D remains unclear. The germline V and J ends were trimmed by 0 bases and 14 bases, with 10 bases remaining between them. Germline V gene lookup returns CDR1 LGHNA and CDR2 YSLEER. The CDR3 spans 12 residues.

The chain recombines TRBV2 with TRBJ2-5; 8 nucleotides align to TRBD2. The germline V gene encodes CDR1 SNHLY and CDR2 FYNNEI. The CDR3 is 14 amino acids. V shed 7 bases, J shed 2 bases, and the junction held 6 bases outside the gene matches. CDR3 in amino acids: CASTGGAGQETQYF. CDR3 sequence (DNA): TGTGCCAGCACGGGAGGGGCTGGGCAAGAGACCCAGTACTTC.

The chain combines TRBV4-1 with TRBJ1-5, with 9 bases matching TRBD1. Per germline, CDR1 MGHRA and CDR2 YSYEKL. The CDR3 length is 14 residues. Unmatched junction bases numbered 2, after V lost 4 bases and J lost 4 bases. CDR3 sequence: CASSLQGANQPQHF. CDR3 nucleotides: TGCGCCAGCAGCCTACAGGGGGCGAATCAGCCCCAGCATTTT.